Below, 24 T cell receptor beta chains from the same sample are listed, as sequenced in a study of monozygotic twins with cystic fibrosis. Clones were read by immunoSEQ multiplex PCR, and TCRdb kept only the in-frame ones, dropping some. The table has about 36,000 clones, 84% seen once; the top ten hold roughly 1.7%. Sequences were obtained from blood. The receptors stem from a girl aged 2-10 years with cystic fibrosis.

This clone occurred once. J is TRBJ2-7 and V is TRBV19, with 7 bases aligning to TRBD1. The CDR3 extends over 14 amino acids. Per germline, CDR1 LNHDA and CDR2 SQIVND (reference sequence). The V segment lost 5 bases and the J segment 2 bases; nucleotides outside the gene matches: 6. The CDR3 spells CASSQYGTAYEQYF. DNA of the CDR3: TGTGCCAGTAGTCAATATGGGACAGCCTACGAGCAGTACTTC.

This clone was seen just once. The chain employs TRBV9 and TRBJ1-1; 7 bases align to TRBD1. This CDR3 spans 15 amino acids. Germline V CDR1 and CDR2: SGDLS, YYNGEE. The junction had 8 bases not matched to a gene; V was cut back by 0 bases and J by 6 bases. CDR3 bases: TGTGCCAGCAGCGTAGAGTCGGGAGGGGGCGCTGAAGCTTTCTTT. Protein sequence: CASSVESGGGAEAFF.

CDR3 protein: CASSEQDYYGYTF. The CDR3 nucleotides are TGTGCCAGCAGTGAACAGGATTACTATGGCTACACCTTC. V usage is TRBV2 and J usage is TRBJ1-2; no clear D gene. Germline CDR1 and CDR2: SNHLY and FYNNEI. V dropped 2 bases and J dropped 3 bases, with 7 bases sitting between them. This CDR3 spans 13 amino acids.

This chain joins TRBV7-2 and TRBJ2-1; TRBD1 is a possible D gene (6 bases). The germline V gene has CDR1 SGHTA and CDR2 FQGNSA. This CDR3 has 15 amino acids. The V end lost 2 bases, the J end lost 6 bases, and 14 bases lay between the germline ends. The CDR3: CASSLSRSGVNEQFF. The CDR3 bases are TGTGCCAGCAGCTTAAGTAGGTCAGGGGTCAATGAGCAGTTCTTC.

The chain is built from TRBV5-6 and TRBJ1-6; no reliable D call. This CDR3 contains 14 residues. Trimming cost V 0 bases and J 6 bases, with 7 bases left between them. Looked up from germline, CDR1 is SGHDT and CDR2 is YYEEEE. The CDR3, as DNA: TGTGCCAGCAGCTTGGCACAGATTAATTCACCCCTCCACTTT. It is translated as CASSLAQINSPLHF. Full variable domain (remainder filled in from reference TRBV5-6 and TRBJ1-6): DAGVTQSPTHLIKTRGQQVTLRCSPKSGHDTVSWYQQALGQGPQFIFQYYEEEERQRGNFPDRFSGHQFPNYSSELNVNALLLGDSALYLCASSLAQINSPLHFGNGTRLTVT.

The V gene is TRBV7-6, the J gene TRBJ2-1; 9 positions agree with TRBD2. CDR1 is SGHVS, CDR2 FNYEAQ, per germline. V gave up 1 base and J gave up 6 bases; unmatched junction bases: 7. The CDR3 runs 16 residues. CDR3 sequence reads: CASSLVPAGGFNEQFF. The DNA of the CDR3 is TGTGCCAGCAGCTTAGTACCAGCGGGGGGATTCAATGAGCAGTTCTTC.

The V and J genes are TRBV5-4 and TRBJ2-5, with 10 bases lining up with TRBD2. The V gene's germline CDR1 is SGHNT and CDR2 YYREEE (reference sequence). The CDR3 covers 15 residues. The V segment lost 9 bases and the J segment 4 bases; nucleotides outside the gene matches: 12. This CDR3 reads CATSPSGGWPETQYF. The CDR3 DNA is TGTGCCACCTCCCCTAGCGGGGGTTGGCCAGAGACCCAGTACTTC. Together with reference TRBV5-4 and TRBJ2-5, the CDR3 gives the full variable domain: ETGVTQSPTHLIKTRGQQVTLRCSSQSGHNTVSWYQQALGQGPQFIFQYYREEENGRGNFPPRFSGLQFPNYSSELNVNALELDDSALYLCATSPSGGWPETQYFGPGTRLLVL.

The chain carries TRBV5-4 and TRBJ2-2; the D gene could be TRBD1 or TRBD2 (6 bases each). Germline-derived CDR1 and CDR2 are SGHNT and YYREEE (reference sequence). V gave up 0 bases and J gave up 5 bases, with 17 bases separating them. The CDR3 sequence is 17 residues long. Here the CDR3 DNA reads TGTGCCAGCAGCTTGGCCGTGGGGGGCTCGGAGACCGGGGAGCTGTTTTTT. This sequence encodes CASSLAVGGSETGELFF.

This rearrangement joins TRBV2 to TRBJ2-7, with 7 bases identical to TRBD2. This CDR3 spans 15 amino acids. Losses at the gene ends were 2 bases for V and 5 bases for J; bases not matched to a gene: 9. Germline CDR1 SNHLY, CDR2 FYNNEI. CDR3: CASSEWGGVGNEQYF. CDR3 bases: TGTGCCAGCAGTGAATGGGGGGGAGTAGGGAACGAGCAGTACTTC.

This sequence joins TRBV5-1 and TRBJ2-1, with a tentative D call TRBD2 (5 bases). This CDR3 has 15 residues. Germline V lookup: CDR1 SGHRS, CDR2 YFSETQ. Trimming took off 0 bases at V and 13 bases at J, with 20 bases between the two ends. The CDR3 DNA sequence: TGCGCCAGCAGCTTGGTACGGGGTGTTACGGTCGAACAGTTCTTC. It specifies CASSLVRGVTVEQFF.

The table lists this clone with a few counts. This chain connects TRBV7-2 to TRBJ1-6, with TRBD1 identical over 7 bases. V lost 5 bases, J lost 10 bases, and 8 bases stayed unmatched. Per germline, CDR1 SGHTA and CDR2 FQGNSA. The CDR3 spans 14 residues. The CDR3 DNA reads TGTGCCAGCAGCGGGATAGGGGGCAGGTCACCCCTCCACTTT. Amino acids: CASSGIGGRSPLHF.

This clone was recorded only once. CDR3 nucleotides: TGTGCCAGCTCCCTTCAGACAGGGAACACTGAAGCTTTCTTT. It encodes CASSLQTGNTEAFF. This chain joins TRBV18 and TRBJ1-1; the D gene is possibly TRBD1 (6 bases). V was clipped by 6 bases and J by 1 base, with 12 bases between them. The V gene's germline CDR1 is KGHSH and CDR2 LQKENI. The CDR3 has 14 amino acids. Supplemented by reference TRBV18 and TRBJ1-1, the full variable domain reads NAGVMQNPRHLVRRRGQEARLRCSPMKGHSHVYWYRQLPEEGLKFMVYLQKENIIDESGMPKERFSAEFPKEGPSILRIQQVVRGDSAAYFCASSLQTGNTEAFFGQGTRLTVV.

This clone occurred a few times. The chain combines TRBV2 with TRBJ2-7; no clear D gene. The CDR3 has 11 amino acids. V was clipped by 7 bases and J by 2 bases, with 6 bases between them. The V gene's germline CDR1 is SNHLY and CDR2 FYNNEI. The CDR3 reads CASTITYEQYF. The CDR3 nucleotides are TGTGCCAGCACCATCACCTACGAGCAGTACTTC.

The chain uses TRBV5-1 and TRBJ2-3; 8 nucleotides agree with TRBD2. J lost 0 bases, V lost 4 bases, and 4 bases had no gene match. This CDR3 spans 15 amino acids. Germline loops: CDR1 SGHRS, CDR2 YFSETQ. In DNA, the CDR3 is TGCGCCAGCAGCATACTAGCGGAAAGCACAGATACGCAGTATTTT. This translates into CASSILAESTDTQYF.

The V gene is TRBV5-5, the J gene TRBJ2-1; 7 nucleotides agree with TRBD2. V was clipped by 2 bases and J by 3 bases; unmatched bases: 5. CDR3 length: 15 residues. Looked up from germline, CDR1 is SGHKS and CDR2 is YYEKEE (reference sequence). CDR3 amino acids: CASSFRRGVYNEQFF. CDR3 DNA sequence: TGTGCCAGCAGCTTCCGACGGGGGGTCTACAATGAGCAGTTCTTC.

The chain recombines TRBV25-1 with TRBJ1-5; D not resolved. V was pared by 4 bases and J by 2 bases, with 18 bases between. This CDR3 contains 17 residues. CDR1 and CDR2 from the germline V gene are MGHDK and SYGVNS. The CDR3 DNA follows: TGTGCCAGCAGTGCCTTCGTGGCGGCAATGGGCAATCAGCCCCAGCATTTT. It codes for CASSAFVAAMGNQPQHF.

The rearrangement joins TRBV30 to TRBJ2-5, with 11 bases identical to TRBD2. The J segment lost 5 bases and the V segment lost 0 bases, leaving 11 bases of the junction unmatched. There are 17 residues in the CDR3. CDR1 and CDR2 (germline): GTSNPN, SVGIG (reference sequence). The CDR3 sequence is CAWSVRSTLAGDETQYF. CDR3 sequence (DNA): TGTGCCTGGAGTGTACGAAGCACACTAGCGGGGGATGAGACCCAGTACTTC.

This chain links TRBV30 with TRBJ2-5; perhaps D is TRBD1 or TRBD2 (5 bases each). The germline V gene encodes CDR1 GTSNPN and CDR2 SVGIG (reference sequence). The V end lost 7 bases, the J end lost 7 bases, and 16 bases lay between the germline ends. This CDR3 comprises 12 residues. The CDR3 region has the DNA TGTGCCTCCACAGGTCGGGATGGGACCCAGTACTTC. Translation: CASTGRDGTQYF.

This rearrangement joins TRBV6-5 to TRBJ2-3, with TRBD2 matching over 8 bases. The junction had 8 bases not matched to a gene; V was cut back by 11 bases and J by 1 base. The CDR3 runs 14 residues. CDR1 is MNHEY, CDR2 SVGAGI, per germline. The CDR3 DNA is TGTGCCGGTAGCGGGGCAAGTCGCACAGATACGCAGTATTTT. Protein: CAGSGASRTDTQYF.

A single count supports this clone. The gene calls are TRBV6-5 and TRBJ2-5, with 10 nucleotides matching TRBD1. This CDR3 has 13 amino acids. The V and J ends lost 5 bases and 4 bases, in that order; junction bases with no gene match: 1. Germline CDR1 and CDR2: MNHEY and SVGAGI. The CDR3 is CASSGTGVETQYF. The DNA of the CDR3 is TGTGCCAGCAGTGGGACAGGGGTAGAGACCCAGTACTTC.

This clone has only one observation. The chain uses TRBV20-1 and TRBJ2-7; D is undetermined. The germline V gene encodes CDR1 DFQATT and CDR2 SNEGSKA (reference sequence). The ends were cut back, 6 bases at V and 5 bases at J, with 11 bases in the middle. CDR3 length: 11 residues. CDR3 protein: CSALQQDEQYF. CDR3 in DNA: TGCAGTGCCCTCCAGCAAGACGAGCAGTACTTC.

This clone was observed a few times. The chain employs TRBV21-1 and TRBJ1-6. TRBV21-1 is assigned pseudogene status. This CDR3 is built from 16 residues. CDR3 loop: CASSTGSRLYNSPLHF. CDR3 nucleotide sequence: TGTGCCAGCTCCACTGGGTCCAGACTTTATAATTCACCCCTCCACTTT.

This chain joins TRBV5-4 and TRBJ2-5; D is undetermined. Trimming took 0 bases from V and 2 from J, leaving 11 bases between them. Germline assignment: CDR1 SGHNT and CDR2 YYREEE (reference sequence). The CDR3 runs to 15 residues. The CDR3 reads CASSLAKGLQETQYF. For the CDR3, the DNA is TGTGCCAGCAGCTTGGCCAAAGGGTTACAAGAGACCCAGTACTTC.

The rearrangement joins TRBV18 to TRBJ1-2, with 7 bases lining up with TRBD1. CDR1 and CDR2 from the germline V gene are KGHSH and LQKENI. There are 14 residues in the CDR3. The ends lost 2 bases at V and 4 bases at J; junction bases unmatched: 4. Here the CDR3 DNA reads TGTGCCAGCTCACCAGAGGGGGCGGGCTATGGCTACACCTTC. Its protein product is CASSPEGAGYGYTF.